What follows are 32 T cell receptor beta chains derived from one specimen sequenced in a study of shared clonotypes between healthy human individuals. Clones were read by immunoSEQ multiplex PCR, and TCRdb kept only the in-frame ones, dropping some. The table has about 2.5 million clones, roughly 92% seen once. The sequencing sample was made of naive CD4+ T cells from PBMCs. Subset defined: CD45RA+ positively selected. These receptor sequences come from a man aged 18 to 35 in good health. Some clones in this sample may be carry-over from other donors' samples.

The chain recombines TRBV28 with TRBJ1-1; the D is unclear. The CDR3 is 11 residues long. Germline V gene data show CDR1 as MDHEN and CDR2 as SYDVKM. The V end lost 2 bases, the J end lost 12 bases, and 10 bases lay between the germline ends. CDR3 residues: CASSLQANPFF. DNA of the CDR3: TGTGCCAGCAGTTTACAGGCGAACCCTTTCTTT.

This chain links TRBV6-6 with TRBJ2-7; perhaps TRBD2 as D (5 bases). Germline CDR1 MNHNY, CDR2 SVGAGI (reference sequence). The CDR3 is made up of 14 amino acids. Trimming pared 3 bases from V and 1 base from J, leaving 10 bases between. This CDR3 reads CASSYLSGSYEQYF. The DNA for the CDR3 is TGTGCCAGCAGTTATCTATCGGGGTCCTACGAGCAGTACTTC.

This clone was seen a single time. The chain recombines TRBV7-3 with TRBJ2-1, with TRBD2 identical over 7 bases. Trimming took 0 bases from V and 6 from J; bases not matched to a gene: 11. The germline CDR1 and CDR2 sequences are SGHTA and FQGTGA. The CDR3 is 17 residues long. CDR3 sequence (DNA): TGTGCCAGCAGCTTAACAGGGTGGGAGGGCCCTCGCAATGAGCAGTTCTTC. It specifies CASSLTGWEGPRNEQFF.

The V gene is TRBV28, the J gene TRBJ1-3; 7 bases match TRBD1. Per the germline V gene, CDR1 is MDHEN and CDR2 is SYDVKM. This CDR3 contains 15 residues. V lost 6 bases to trimming and J lost 0 bases; unmatched junction nucleotides: 5. CDR3 sequence: CASRGDSRSGNTIYF. In DNA form, the CDR3 reads TGTGCCAGCAGGGGGGACAGTCGCTCTGGAAACACCATATATTTT.

The chain recombines TRBV7-8 with TRBJ2-1; 7 positions agree with TRBD1. V trimming: 5 bases; J trimming: 9 bases; junction bases outside the gene matches: 4. Germline V gene data show CDR1 as SGHVS and CDR2 as FQNEAQ. The CDR3 consists of 12 residues. The CDR3 DNA reads TGTGCCAGCAGCAAAGGGGGCATTGAGCAGTTCTTC. Amino acids: CASSKGGIEQFF.

The chain couples TRBV5-6 to TRBJ2-3; tentatively, D is TRBD2 (6 bases). V was trimmed by 4 bases and J by 1 base, leaving 16 bases between them. The CDR3 length is 16 residues. Germline CDR1 and CDR2: SGHDT and YYEEEE. The CDR3 reads CASSLLGGGGTDTQYF. CDR3 DNA: TGTGCCAGCAGCCTACTGGGCGGAGGGGGCACAGATACGCAGTATTTT. Variable domain in full (rest from reference TRBV5-6 and TRBJ2-3): DAGVTQSPTHLIKTRGQQVTLRCSPKSGHDTVSWYQQALGQGPQFIFQYYEEEERQRGNFPDRFSGHQFPNYSSELNVNALLLGDSALYLCASSLLGGGGTDTQYFGPGTRLTVL.

The chain is built from TRBV6-5 and TRBJ2-5; tentative D call: TRBD2 (5 bases). Germline CDR1 MNHEY, CDR2 SVGAGI. The CDR3 spans 14 residues. V was pared by 4 bases and J by 5 bases, with 14 bases between. The CDR3 protein is CASSFTRKGETQYF. DNA of the CDR3: TGTGCCAGCAGTTTCACTAGGAAAGGGGAGACCCAGTACTTC.

The chain links TRBV15 to TRBJ2-7, with D unresolved. CDR3 size: 15 residues. The V gene lost 2 bases and the J gene lost 1 base, with 12 bases spanning the gap. CDR1 and CDR2 from the germline V gene are LNHNV and YYDKDF (reference sequence). CDR3 DNA: TGTGCCACCAGCAGACAAGGTGGCAGGTCCTACGAGCAGTACTTC. Its translation is CATSRQGGRSYEQYF. Based on the CDR3 plus reference TRBV15 and TRBJ2-7, the full variable domain is DAMVIQNPRYQVTQFGKPVTLSCSQTLNHNVMYWYQQKSSQAPKLLFHYYDKDFNNEADTPDNFQSRRPNTSFCFLDIRSPGLGDTAMYLCATSRQGGRSYEQYFGPGTRLTVT.

This clone was seen once. The gene calls are TRBV5-1 and TRBJ2-7, with a weak D call TRBD2 (5 bases). The V end lost 4 bases, the J end lost 5 bases, and 28 bases lay between the germline ends. This CDR3 spans 18 amino acids. CDR1 is SGHRS, CDR2 YFSETQ, per germline. The CDR3 nucleotides are TGCGCCAGCAGCCTGGCTAAATTCCTAGGCGGGTACAGCGACGAGCAGTACTTC. It encodes CASSLAKFLGGYSDEQYF.

This chain uses TRBV7-2 with TRBJ1-2; TRBD1 matches at 9 bases. The germline V gene has CDR1 SGHTA and CDR2 FQGNSA. The CDR3 has 15 amino acids. V lost 5 bases, J lost 2 bases, and 6 bases stayed unmatched. The CDR3 sequence is CASSLRTGENYGYTF. The CDR3 coding sequence is TGTGCCAGCAGCCTCCGGACAGGGGAAAACTATGGCTACACCTTC.

A note on this clone: The sample contains more than one DNA sequence encoding this CDR3. This chain links TRBV5-1 with TRBJ2-5; D unresolved. This CDR3 is built from 14 residues. Per the germline V gene, CDR1 is SGHRS and CDR2 is YFSETQ. V was pared by 1 base and J by 2 bases, with 9 bases between. CDR3: CASSLLSEQETQYF. In DNA form, the CDR3 reads TGCGCCAGCAGCTTGTTGTCCGAACAAGAGACCCAGTACTTC. The full variable domain, rest sourced from reference TRBV5-1 and TRBJ2-5, is KAGVTQTPRYLIKTRGQQVTLSCSPISGHRSVSWYQQTPGQGLQFLFEYFSETQRNKGNFPGRFSGRQFSNSRSEMNVSTLELGDSALYLCASSLLSEQETQYFGPGTRLLVL.

With regard to this clone: A junction boundary mismatches the germline segment, possibly from a read error. The chain couples TRBV20-1 to TRBJ2-3, with no clear D. The CDR3 is 11 residues long. Germline V gene lookup returns CDR1 DFQATT and CDR2 SNEGSKA (reference sequence). The CDR3 DNA sequence: TGTTCCATCCCTATCACAGATACGCAGTATTTT. Translating gives CSIPITDTQYF.

The chain recombines TRBV28 with TRBJ2-3; the D is unclear. V was pared by 2 bases and J by 1 base, with 13 bases between. The CDR3 covers 16 residues. Germline CDR1 and CDR2: MDHEN and SYDVKM. DNA for the CDR3: TGTGCCAGCAGTTTAATATCCGGAGAGGGCACAGATACGCAGTATTTT. This gives the protein CASSLISGEGTDTQYF.

V usage is TRBV19 and J usage is TRBJ2-7; 7 nucleotides match TRBD2. Trimming removed 4 bases from V and 3 bases from J; junction bases left unmatched: 9. Germline V gene sequence: CDR1 LNHDA, CDR2 SQIVND (reference sequence). This CDR3 spans 15 amino acids. CDR3 in DNA: TGTGCCAGTAGTAACCGACTGGGGGGGAACTACGAGCAGTACTTC. This sequence encodes CASSNRLGGNYEQYF.

Turning to this clone: This CDR3 is also generated by other DNA sequences in the sample. The chain joins TRBV9 to TRBJ2-7, with 11 bases that match TRBD2. The CDR3 has 14 residues. After removal of 3 bases from V and 6 bases from J, the junction contained 5 bases not matched to a gene. Per germline, CDR1 SGDLS and CDR2 YYNGEE. The CDR3 sequence: CASSGLAGGGEQYF. CDR3 coding DNA: TGTGCCAGCAGCGGGCTAGCGGGAGGAGGCGAGCAGTACTTC.

This clone appeared once. V is TRBV6-5 and J is TRBJ2-3, with a tentative D call TRBD1 (5 bases). This CDR3 has 16 residues. The ends were cut back, 0 bases at V and 1 base at J, with 11 bases in the middle. The germline V gene has CDR1 MNHEY and CDR2 SVGAGI. In nucleotides, the CDR3 is TGTGCCAGCAGTTACTCACTGGTAGGGGGCACAGATACGCAGTATTTT. This gives the protein CASSYSLVGGTDTQYF.

The rearrangement uses TRBV28 and TRBJ2-1, with D unresolved. Trimming left V 5 bases short and J 0 bases short, with 11 bases between. CDR1 MDHEN and CDR2 SYDVKM come from the germline V gene. This CDR3 has 15 residues. CDR3 loop: CASSPAPSSYNEQFF. The CDR3, as DNA: TGTGCCAGCAGTCCTGCCCCTAGCTCCTACAATGAGCAGTTCTTC. Full variable domain (remainder filled in from reference TRBV28 and TRBJ2-1): DVKVTQSSRYLVKRTGEKVFLECVQDMDHENMFWYRQDPGLGLRLIYFSYDVKMKEKGDIPEGYSVSREKKERFSLILESASTNQTSMYLCASSPAPSSYNEQFFGPGTRLTVL.

This sequence joins TRBV2 and TRBJ2-2, with 10 bases that match TRBD2. Germline trimming cut 6 bases from V and 4 bases from J; bases unmatched to any gene: 11. Germline CDR1 SNHLY, CDR2 FYNNEI. The CDR3 totals 17 residues. CDR3: CASSRGGSGRATGELFF. The CDR3 DNA reads TGTGCCAGCAGCCGTGGGGGAAGCGGGAGGGCCACCGGGGAGCTGTTTTTT.

For the CDR3, the DNA is TGTGCCAGCAGTACGAGTCCTAACTATGGCTACACCTTC. This gives the protein CASSTSPNYGYTF. This rearrangement joins TRBV5-4 to TRBJ1-2, with D uncertain. The V gene lost 5 bases and the J gene lost 0 bases, with 8 bases spanning the gap. The CDR3 sequence is 13 residues long. Germline values: CDR1 SGHNT, CDR2 YYREEE (reference sequence).

The chain couples TRBV2 to TRBJ1-4; 10 positions agree with TRBD1. CDR3 length: 14 residues. The J segment lost 5 bases and the V segment lost 6 bases, leaving 3 bases of the junction unmatched. Germline V gene sequence: CDR1 SNHLY, CDR2 FYNNEI. This CDR3 reads CASRETGGNEKLFF. The CDR3 DNA sequence: TGTGCCAGCAGGGAGACAGGGGGCAATGAAAAACTGTTTTTT.

J is TRBJ1-2 and V is TRBV2; possible D gene TRBD1, 6 bases. CDR1 is SNHLY, CDR2 FYNNEI, per germline. CDR3 length: 11 amino acids. Trimming took 5 bases from V and 11 from J, leaving 12 bases between them. DNA of the CDR3: TGTGCCAGCAGTCTCGGACAGAGTTACACCTTC. Amino acid sequence: CASSLGQSYTF. The full variable domain, its missing parts supplied by reference TRBV2 and TRBJ1-2, is EPEVTQTPSHQVTQMGQEVILRCVPISNHLYFYWYRQILGQKVEFLVSFYNNEISEKSEIFDDQFSVERPDGSNFTLKIRSTKLEDSAMYFCASSLGQSYTFGSGTRLTVV.

With regard to this clone: Distinct nucleotide sequences in the sample also encode this CDR3. This rearrangement joins TRBV5-1 to TRBJ2-1; 14 positions match TRBD2. CDR1 and CDR2 from the germline V gene are SGHRS and YFSETQ. With 3 bases clipped from V and 2 bases from J, the junction kept 1 base outside the gene matches. The CDR3 length is 16 residues. CDR3 DNA sequence: TGCGCCAGCAGCTGGGGACTAGCGGGAGCCTACAATGAGCAGTTCTTC. Its translation: CASSWGLAGAYNEQFF.

This chain uses TRBV5-4 with TRBJ1-2; D is possibly TRBD1 (5 bases). The CDR3 spans 14 residues. V dropped 2 bases and J dropped 7 bases, with 15 bases sitting between them. Germline V gene lookup returns CDR1 SGHNT and CDR2 YYREEE (reference sequence). CDR3 protein: CASSFLPRGTGYTF. DNA of the CDR3: TGTGCCAGCAGCTTTTTACCGCGAGGGACTGGCTACACCTTC.

The chain couples TRBV7-9 to TRBJ2-7, with D unresolved. This CDR3 contains 14 residues. The V end was cut by 1 base, the J end by 1 base, with 8 bases between. The germline CDR1 and CDR2 sequences are SEHNR and FQNEAQ (reference sequence). The CDR3 sequence: CASSLGLDSYEQYF. Here the CDR3 DNA reads TGTGCCAGCAGCTTAGGCTTAGATTCCTACGAGCAGTACTTC.

CDR3 in DNA: TGTGCCAGCAGCCCCCGGGGGGGCAGAGAAGAGACCCAGTACTTC. It yields the protein CASSPRGGREETQYF. The chain joins TRBV5-4 to TRBJ2-5, with TRBD2 identical over 8 bases. Trimming cost V 4 bases and J 3 bases; bases outside gene matches: 8. The CDR3 has 15 amino acids. Germline V gene lookup returns CDR1 SGHNT and CDR2 YYREEE (reference sequence). Combining the CDR3 with reference TRBV5-4 and TRBJ2-5 gives the whole variable domain ETGVTQSPTHLIKTRGQQVTLRCSSQSGHNTVSWYQQALGQGPQFIFQYYREEENGRGNFPPRFSGLQFPNYSSELNVNALELDDSALYLCASSPRGGREETQYFGPGTRLLVL.

CDR3 DNA sequence: TGTGCCAGCAGTTCTGGACAGGGGGAAAATCAGCCCCAGCATTTT. Encoded protein: CASSSGQGENQPQHF. The chain links TRBV6-1 to TRBJ1-5; 10 bases are a match to TRBD1. Germline V gives CDR1 MNHNS, CDR2 SASEGT. Unmatched junction bases numbered 5, after V lost 5 bases and J lost 4 bases. The CDR3 length is 15 residues.

The V call is TRBV28, the J call TRBJ2-7; TRBD2 matches 11 bases. This CDR3 region has 14 residues. V lost 8 bases to trimming and J lost 5 bases; unmatched junction nucleotides: 8. Per the germline V gene, CDR1 is MDHEN and CDR2 is SYDVKM. The CDR3: CASHTSGSVHEQYF. CDR3 nucleotides: TGTGCCAGCCACACTAGCGGGAGCGTCCACGAGCAGTACTTC.

Note on this clone: Other DNA variants within this sample encode the same CDR3. V is TRBV7-9 and J is TRBJ2-2, with 7 bases matching TRBD2. After removal of 1 base from V and 2 bases from J, the junction contained 4 bases not matched to a gene. The CDR3 is 16 residues long. The germline V gene encodes CDR1 SEHNR and CDR2 FQNEAQ (reference sequence). DNA of the CDR3: TGTGCCAGCAGCTTAGTGGGCGGGAGCAACACCGGGGAGCTGTTTTTT. Residues: CASSLVGGSNTGELFF.

J is TRBJ2-3 and V is TRBV19; TRBD2 matches at 10 bases. This CDR3 has 16 residues. CDR1 is LNHDA and CDR2 is SQIVND in the germline V gene (reference sequence). With V trimmed by 3 bases and J by 3 bases, 6 bases remained unmatched. CDR3 in DNA: TGTGCCAGTAGTATTCCGCTAGCGGGAGCAACAGATACGCAGTATTTT. It specifies CASSIPLAGATDTQYF.

The chain recombines TRBV11-2 with TRBJ1-4; D gene uncertain. The V end was cut by 4 bases, the J end by 0 bases, with 15 bases between. The germline V gene encodes CDR1 SGHAT and CDR2 FQNNGV. This CDR3 has 17 amino acids. In nucleotides, the CDR3 is TGTGCCAGCAGCTCCCGCCCGAGCAGCCCAACTAATGAAAAACTGTTTTTT. Translation gives CASSSRPSSPTNEKLFF.

This chain links TRBV11-3 with TRBJ2-5; 10 nucleotides align to TRBD2. Per germline, CDR1 SGHNT and CDR2 YENEEA. Trimming at V came to 4 bases and at J to 2 bases, leaving 4 bases not matched to a gene. This CDR3 contains 15 residues. For the CDR3, the DNA is TGTGCCAGCAGCTCGGGACTAGCGTCTCAAGAGACCCAGTACTTC. This codes for CASSSGLASQETQYF. Full variable domain (outside the CDR3, taken from reference TRBV11-3 and TRBJ2-5): EAGVVQSPRYKIIEKKQPVAFWCNPISGHNTLYWYLQNLGQGPELLIRYENEEAVDDSQLPKDRFSAERLKGVDSTLKIQPAELGDSAVYLCASSSGLASQETQYFGPGTRLLVL.

This clone has more than one count but fewer than ten. This sample also contains other DNA sequences that code for the same CDR3. This rearrangement joins TRBV28 to TRBJ1-5; 7 nucleotides match TRBD1. CDR3 size: 12 residues. V was pared by 4 bases and J by 7 bases, with 1 base of the junction left unmatched. In germline, CDR1 is MDHEN, CDR2 SYDVKM. CDR3 amino acids: CASSSGQQPQHF. The CDR3, as DNA: TGTGCCAGCAGTTCGGGACAGCAGCCCCAGCATTTT.